This TCR beta chain stems from a study of CD8+ T cells in alopecia areata. RNA was extracted and reverse transcribed into cDNA as the sequencing template. The assay was immunoSEQ multiplex PCR, and TCRdb's table has in-frame clones only and misses some. The table lists about 200,000 clones, 56% of them singletons, with roughly 5.3% in the top ten. Only a few counts were recorded for this clone. Its antigen remains unidentified. Study observations and caveats: Lesional scalp exceeded normal scalp in clonality, especially in alopecia totalis/universalis.

Germline assignment: CDR1 PRHDT and CDR2 FYEKMQ (reference sequence). The CDR3 spans 14 residues. Losses at the gene ends were 5 bases for V and 4 bases for J; bases not matched to a gene: 5. The origin of this receptor is a human donor in good health. V is TRBV13 and J is TRBJ2-7; 10 nucleotides line up with TRBD2. Material: CD8+ T cells sorted from blood. The CDR3 is CASSQGTSAYEQYF. Written as DNA, the CDR3 is TGTGCCAGCAGCCAAGGGACTAGCGCGTACGAGCAGTACTTC.